Shown below are 5 T cell receptor beta chains from a single sample sequenced in a study of neurological immune-mediated disorders. In TCRdb, the 5' RACE reads were re-called with MiXCR into one record per CDR3 protein. Here the sample spans 32,000 or so distinct CDR3 sequences, around an eighth being singletons. The source material was PBMCs. These TCRs come from a woman aged 60-75 years in good health.

This clonotype was found many times. V is TRBV4-1 and J is TRBJ2-1, with 10 bases aligning to TRBD1. This CDR3 spans 15 amino acids. The J segment lost 4 bases and the V segment lost 4 bases, leaving 4 bases of the junction unmatched. Germline CDR1 and CDR2: MGHRA and YSYEKL. Written as DNA, the CDR3 is TGCGCCAGCAGCCCCGACAGGGGGCTATACAATGAGCAGTTCTTC. Its protein is CASSPDRGLYNEQFF.

This clonotype was counted ten times or more. The chain joins TRBV20-1 to TRBJ1-1, with 8 bases aligning to TRBD1. The V segment lost 2 bases and the J segment 4 bases; nucleotides outside the gene matches: 6. This CDR3 comprises 14 residues. Germline V CDR1 and CDR2: DFQATT, SNEGSKA (reference sequence). Here the CDR3 DNA reads TGCAGTGCTAGAACCGGACAGGGCGGCACTGAAGCTTTCTTT. Its translation is CSARTGQGGTEAFF.

In this sample, this clonotype turned up many times. The chain couples TRBV7-9 to TRBJ1-1; 7 bases are shared with TRBD1. Per germline, CDR1 SEHNR and CDR2 FQNEAQ (reference sequence). Trimming cost V 5 bases and J 4 bases; bases outside gene matches: 13. There are 16 residues in the CDR3. CDR3 in DNA: TGTGCCAGCAGCGCAAGCGGGGGACAGAGGAGCACTGAAGCTTTCTTT. Translation gives CASSASGGQRSTEAFF.

This clonotype has at least ten counts. The rearrangement uses TRBV2 and TRBJ2-5, with 11 positions matching TRBD1. Trimming at V came to 9 bases and at J to 2 bases, leaving 8 bases not matched to a gene. This CDR3 has 15 amino acids. Germline CDR1 is SNHLY and CDR2 is FYNNEI. This CDR3 reads CASAGQGGGQETQYF. CDR3 in DNA: TGTGCCAGTGCGGGACAGGGGGGGGGGCAAGAGACCCAGTACTTC.

Many counts were recorded for this clonotype. The rearrangement joins TRBV7-3 to TRBJ2-7; no reliable D call. CDR1 and CDR2 (germline): SGHTA, FQGTGA. Trimming pared 2 bases from V and 1 base from J, leaving 6 bases between. This CDR3 spans 13 amino acids. The CDR3 region has the DNA TGTGCCAGCAGCTTATTCAGATCCTACGAGCAGTACTTC. Translated, it gives CASSLFRSYEQYF.